These 24 T cell receptor beta chains came from one sample sequenced in a study of control samples from healthy donors and cancer patients. Clones were read by immunoSEQ multiplex PCR, and TCRdb kept only the in-frame ones, dropping some. The table records about 86,000 clones, approximately 93% of them present only once. Sequencing used blood. Receptor source: a woman aged 25 to 39 in good health.

V usage is TRBV6-1 and J usage is TRBJ2-3, with 7 bases fitting TRBD2. Losses at the gene ends were 1 base for V and 10 bases for J; bases not matched to a gene: 11. The germline V gene has CDR1 MNHNS and CDR2 SASEGT. This CDR3 has 15 residues. CDR3 DNA sequence: TGTGCCAGCAGTGAAGTGTCTAGCGGCGACCCTTCGCAGTATTTT. Encoded protein: CASSEVSSGDPSQYF.

The rearrangement links TRBV7-8 to TRBJ2-5, with 9 bases that match TRBD1. The CDR3 runs 13 residues. After removal of 6 bases from V and 2 bases from J, the junction contained 1 base not matched to a gene. Germline CDR1 is SGHVS and CDR2 is FQNEAQ. The CDR3 sequence is CASSGTGQETQYF. CDR3 coding DNA: TGTGCCAGCAGTGGGACAGGGCAAGAGACCCAGTACTTC.

This sequence joins TRBV5-6 and TRBJ2-1; 8 bases line up with TRBD2. The junction had 8 bases not matched to a gene; V was cut back by 6 bases and J by 6 bases. Germline-derived CDR1 and CDR2 are SGHDT and YYEEEE. CDR3 size: 14 residues. The CDR3 sequence: CASTAGGRLNEQFF. In DNA, the CDR3 is TGTGCCAGCACCGCGGGAGGCCGCCTCAATGAGCAGTTCTTC.

This rearrangement joins TRBV20-1 to TRBJ1-1, with 7 bases that match TRBD1. The germline CDR1 and CDR2 sequences are DFQATT and SNEGSKA (reference sequence). The CDR3 contains 15 residues. V was pared by 3 bases and J by 2 bases, with 9 bases of the junction left unmatched. DNA for the CDR3: TGCAGTGCTAGTCCCAGGGGGTGGTTTAACACTGAAGCTTTCTTT. Translation: CSASPRGWFNTEAFF.

V gene TRBV2 combines with J gene TRBJ2-5; maybe TRBD1 (5 bases). CDR1 is SNHLY, CDR2 FYNNEI, per germline. Deletions cut 5 bases from V and 1 base from J, with 8 bases between. This CDR3 spans 13 amino acids. As DNA, the CDR3 is TGTGCCAGCAGTCGACAGCCCCAAGAGACCCAGTACTTC. Translation gives CASSRQPQETQYF.

The V gene is TRBV6-5, the J gene TRBJ2-1; TRBD2 matches 11 bases. The CDR3 spans 15 residues. Trimming removed 4 bases from V and 8 bases from J; junction bases left unmatched: 7. CDR1 and CDR2 (germline): MNHEY, SVGAGI. The CDR3 nucleotides are TGTGCCAGCAGTTTCGCTAGCGGGAGGTTCTATGAGCAGTTCTTC. Translating it yields CASSFASGRFYEQFF.

The chain carries TRBV27 and TRBJ2-7, with D possibly TRBD2 on 6 matching bases. The V and J ends lost 5 bases and 4 bases respectively, with 9 bases between them. CDR1 and CDR2 from the germline V gene are MNHEY and SMNVEV (reference sequence). The CDR3 contains 12 residues. The CDR3, as DNA: TGTGCCAGCAGTCGACTAGGTTACGAGCAGTACTTC. Its translation is CASSRLGYEQYF.

V usage is TRBV19 and J usage is TRBJ2-7, with D possibly being TRBD1 (6 bases). This CDR3 is built from 13 residues. V was clipped by 3 bases and J by 3 bases, with 9 bases between them. Germline CDR1 and CDR2: LNHDA and SQIVND (reference sequence). The CDR3 DNA follows: TGTGCCAGTAGTATGGACAGTTTCTACGAGCAGTACTTC. Its protein is CASSMDSFYEQYF. The whole variable domain, filled in from reference TRBV19 and TRBJ2-7, reads DGGITQSPKYLFRKEGQNVTLSCEQNLNHDAMYWYRQDPGQGLRLIYYSQIVNDFQKGDIAEGYSVSREKKESFPLTVTSAQKNPTAFYLCASSMDSFYEQYFGPGTRLTVT.

The chain links TRBV5-1 to TRBJ2-1; 10 bases line up with TRBD2. V shed 2 bases and J 6 bases; nucleotides not matched to a gene: 11. CDR1 and CDR2 (germline): SGHRS, YFSETQ. The CDR3 covers 17 residues. CDR3 in amino acids: CASSFRGAGGVPNEQFF. In nucleotides, the CDR3 is TGCGCCAGCAGCTTTCGAGGAGCGGGAGGGGTTCCCAATGAGCAGTTCTTC.

The count of this clone is one. The DNA for the CDR3 is TGTGCCAGCAGCTTAGAGCGGCTCACCTACAATGAGCAGTTCTTC. Its translation: CASSLERLTYNEQFF. The chain uses TRBV11-3 and TRBJ2-1; D not resolved. Trimming removed 0 bases at V and 2 bases at J, with 8 bases between. The CDR3 covers 15 residues. In germline, CDR1 is SGHNT, CDR2 YENEEA.

V is TRBV30 and J is TRBJ2-3; D assignment may be TRBD1 or TRBD2 (6 bases each). The CDR3 consists of 15 residues. CDR1 is GTSNPN, CDR2 SVGIG, per germline (reference sequence). Trimming removed 1 base at V and 1 base at J, with 12 bases between. The chain's CDR3 is CAWSGWGARTDTQYF. The CDR3 nucleotides read TGTGCCTGGAGTGGGTGGGGGGCCCGCACAGATACGCAGTATTTT.

Only a few counts were recorded for this clone. J is TRBJ2-7 and V is TRBV2, with unresolved D. The CDR3 runs 12 residues. CDR1 is SNHLY, CDR2 FYNNEI, per germline. The germline V and J ends were trimmed by 3 bases and 3 bases, with 6 bases remaining between them. CDR3 bases: TGTGCCAGCAGTGAGGCACTCTACGAGCAGTACTTC. Translation gives CASSEALYEQYF.

This clone was detected only once. This sequence joins TRBV6-5 and TRBJ1-3; no definite D call. Trimming left V 6 bases short and J 0 bases short, with 12 bases between. The germline gives CDR1 MNHEY, CDR2 SVGAGI. CDR3 length equals 15 residues. The CDR3 sequence: CASRLTSTSGNTIYF. The CDR3 DNA follows: TGTGCCAGCAGACTGACTTCCACCTCTGGAAACACCATATATTTT.

J is TRBJ1-2 and V is TRBV10-3, with TRBD1 identical over 7 bases. The junction had 1 base not matched to a gene; V was cut back by 4 bases and J by 5 bases. The germline V gene encodes CDR1 ENHRY and CDR2 SYGVKD. The CDR3 length is 12 residues. DNA for the CDR3: TGTGCCATCAGTGTACAGGGGTATGGCTACACCTTC. It codes for CAISVQGYGYTF.

This clone appeared once. V is TRBV3-1 (or the pseudogene TRBV3-2) and J is TRBJ1-5; D unclear. The length of the CDR3 is 14 residues. With 5 bases removed from V and 2 bases from J, the gap between germline ends came to 10 bases. Germline V gives CDR1 LGHDT, CDR2 YNNKEL (reference sequence). The DNA for the CDR3 is TGTGCCAGCAGCGCCGCAGCGGGCAATCAGCCCCAGCATTTT. This gives the protein CASSAAAGNQPQHF.

This clone has only one observation. The chain links TRBV16 to TRBJ2-2; the D is unclear. The V gene's germline CDR1 is KGHSY and CDR2 FQNENV. This CDR3 spans 13 amino acids. Trimming removed 0 bases from V and 8 bases from J, with 7 bases in between. This CDR3 is CASSQSSGGELFF. CDR3 in DNA: TGTGCCAGCAGCCAATCGTCTGGTGGGGAGCTGTTTTTT.

The CDR3 nucleotides are TGTGCCAGCAGTTCCATGACAGCCGTGGGTACTGAAGCTTTCTTT. Encoded protein: CASSSMTAVGTEAFF. The V call is TRBV27, the J call TRBJ1-1, with D maybe TRBD1 (5 bases). Per the germline V gene, CDR1 is MNHEY and CDR2 is SMNVEV (reference sequence). V was pared by 4 bases and J by 5 bases, with 17 bases between. This CDR3 is 15 amino acids long.

This CDR3 is CASSLTLQASMNTEAFF. CDR3 coding DNA: TGTGCCAGCAGCCTGACACTCCAAGCCTCCATGAACACTGAAGCTTTCTTT. The V gene is TRBV3-1 (or the pseudogene TRBV3-2), the J gene TRBJ1-1; D is ambiguous. The CDR3 consists of 17 residues. Trimming took 4 bases from V and 0 from J, leaving 18 bases between them. The germline V gene encodes CDR1 LGHDT and CDR2 YNNKEL (reference sequence).

The CDR3 DNA follows: TGCGCCAGCAGCCAAGAAGGGTCGCAGCGGAGCTCCTATAATTCACCCCTCCACTTT. It encodes CASSQEGSQRSSYNSPLHF. This chain links TRBV4-1 with TRBJ1-6; D remains unclear. The ends were cut back, 0 bases at V and 0 bases at J, with 15 bases in the middle. This CDR3 is 19 amino acids long. In germline, CDR1 is MGHRA, CDR2 YSYEKL.

The J gene is TRBJ1-5, the V gene TRBV10-1, with D possibly matching TRBD1 (6 bases). V was cut by 5 bases and J by 2 bases, with 13 bases left in between. Germline CDR1 is WNHNN and CDR2 is SYGVQD (reference sequence). The CDR3 extends over 15 amino acids. The CDR3, as DNA: TGCGCCAGCAGTAGGACAGCTCCAGGCAATCAGCCCCAGCATTTT. This sequence encodes CASSRTAPGNQPQHF.

This rearrangement joins TRBV7-9 to TRBJ1-4, with D unclear. This CDR3 spans 16 amino acids. Germline V gene lookup returns CDR1 SEHNR and CDR2 FQNEAQ (reference sequence). V dropped 5 bases and J dropped 5 bases, with 18 bases sitting between them. DNA of the CDR3: TGTGCCAGCAGCCCCGCATCGGACGGCGCGAATGAAAAACTGTTTTTT. Its protein is CASSPASDGANEKLFF.

This rearrangement joins TRBV2 to TRBJ1-5, with D hard to call. Germline V lookup: CDR1 SNHLY, CDR2 FYNNEI. This CDR3 is built from 15 residues. Trimming took 3 bases from V and 6 from J, leaving 15 bases between them. CDR3 DNA sequence: TGTGCCAGCAGTGATGGAGTCTCTTCTCGTCAGCCCCAGCATTTT. Amino acids: CASSDGVSSRQPQHF.

V and J are TRBV7-3 and TRBJ2-1; D uncertain. The CDR3 runs to 13 residues. Germline values: CDR1 SGHTA, CDR2 FQGTGA. V lost 5 bases to trimming and J lost 4 bases, with 9 bases between them. In DNA form, the CDR3 reads TGTGCCAGCAGCCCCCACGGTTACAATGAGCAGTTCTTC. This encodes CASSPHGYNEQFF.

The rearrangement uses TRBV18 and TRBJ2-5; tentatively, D is TRBD1 (6 bases). The V gene's germline CDR1 is KGHSH and CDR2 LQKENI. V was trimmed by 4 bases and J by 5 bases, leaving 20 bases between them. The CDR3 extends over 16 amino acids. The CDR3 sequence is CASSRPSSDSGETQYF. CDR3 DNA: TGTGCCAGCTCACGACCCAGCTCGGACAGCGGCGAGACCCAGTACTTC. Combining the CDR3 with reference TRBV18 and TRBJ2-5 gives the whole variable domain NAGVMQNPRHLVRRRGQEARLRCSPMKGHSHVYWYRQLPEEGLKFMVYLQKENIIDESGMPKERFSAEFPKEGPSILRIQQVVRGDSAAYFCASSRPSSDSGETQYFGPGTRLLVL.